This TCR beta chain appears in the sequencing data of a study of early T cells in non-severe SARS-CoV-2 infection. Turning to the study itself: The study sequenced bulk RNA from unsorted whole blood, with chains unpaired.

Unique molecular identifiers were affixed to single, distinct cDNA molecules. TCRdb analysed the 5' RACE reads with MiXCR anew, one entry per CDR3 protein. The sample contains some 64,000 distinct CDR3 sequences, less than 12% of which appear only once. V lost 4 bases to trimming and J lost 1 base, with 11 bases between them. Germline CDR1 reads SGHTA; CDR2 reads FQGNSA. The CDR3 totals 14 residues. The receptor was isolated from an adult who was a healthcare worker with PCR-confirmed SARS-CoV-2 infection or an uninfected control (not recorded which). The V call is TRBV7-2, the J call TRBJ2-7; D is perhaps TRBD1 (5 bases). The sequencing here drew on whole blood, taken at baseline. The CDR3 reads CASSSKDISYEQYF. The CDR3 nucleotides read TGTGCCAGCAGCTCGAAGGACATATCCTACGAGCAGTACTTC.